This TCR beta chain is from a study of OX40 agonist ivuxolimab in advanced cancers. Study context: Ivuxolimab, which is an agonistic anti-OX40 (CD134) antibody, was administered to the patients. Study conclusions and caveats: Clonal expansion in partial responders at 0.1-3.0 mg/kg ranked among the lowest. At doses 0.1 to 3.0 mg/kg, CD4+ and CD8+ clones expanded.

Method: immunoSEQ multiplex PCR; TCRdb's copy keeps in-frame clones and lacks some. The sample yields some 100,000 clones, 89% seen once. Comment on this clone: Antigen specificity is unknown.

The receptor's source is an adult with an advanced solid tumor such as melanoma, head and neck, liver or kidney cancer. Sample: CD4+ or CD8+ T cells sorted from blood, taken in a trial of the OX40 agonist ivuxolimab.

CDR3 DNA sequence: TGCGCCAGCAGCTTGGCCTATCGACAAGAGACCCAGTACTTC. Protein: CASSLAYRQETQYF. The J gene is TRBJ2-5, the V gene TRBV5-1; D ambiguous. The germline V gene encodes CDR1 SGHRS and CDR2 YFSETQ. The CDR3 is 14 residues long. Trimming removed 0 bases at V and 2 bases at J, with 8 bases between.